A single sample gave rise to the 21 T cell receptor beta chains below, sequenced in a study of blood T cell repertoires in COVID-19. Using immunoSEQ multiplex PCR, the repertoire was profiled, and TCRdb retains in-frame clones only, with some absent. The sample includes 150,000 to 200,000 clones, roughly 76% of them seen just once. Specimen: peripheral blood. The receptors originated from a woman aged 80 or over with COVID-19, enrolled during active disease.

V gene TRBV5-1 combines with J gene TRBJ2-3, with 8 bases that match TRBD1. This CDR3 region has 18 residues. Germline CDR1 SGHRS, CDR2 YFSETQ. With V trimmed by 0 bases and J by 3 bases, 12 bases remained unmatched. The CDR3 loop is CASSLVGFNQGATDTQYF. DNA of the CDR3: TGCGCCAGCAGCTTGGTCGGGTTTAATCAGGGGGCAACAGATACGCAGTATTTT.

This clone occurred a few times. V is TRBV18 and J is TRBJ1-1; D call uncertain. Germline V gene sequence: CDR1 KGHSH, CDR2 LQKENI. CDR3 length equals 18 residues. The germline V and J ends were trimmed by 0 bases and 7 bases, with 24 bases remaining between them. The DNA for the CDR3 is TGTGCCAGCTCACCACCGGTATACAGTCGCAAACACGAATTTGAAGCTTTCTTT. Amino acid sequence: CASSPPVYSRKHEFEAFF.

This clone was seen a handful of times. The DNA for the CDR3 is TGTGCCAGCAGTTTCGAGGTCGTAAGCTTCAATCAGCCCCAGCATTTT. Its protein is CASSFEVVSFNQPQHF. The chain employs TRBV28 and TRBJ1-5; the D is unclear. The CDR3 is made up of 16 amino acids. The V end lost 3 bases, the J end lost 3 bases, and 15 bases lay between the germline ends. CDR1 is MDHEN, CDR2 SYDVKM, per germline.

The J gene is TRBJ1-5, the V gene TRBV30, with a possible D match to TRBD1 (5 bases). This CDR3 contains 14 residues. CDR1 GTSNPN and CDR2 SVGIG come from the germline V gene (reference sequence). With 1 base removed from V and 3 bases from J, the gap between germline ends came to 10 bases. CDR3 DNA sequence: TGTGCCTGGAGTGGGGGCACGGTCAATCAGCCCCAGCATTTT. The encoded protein is CAWSGGTVNQPQHF.

This sequence joins TRBV6-5 and TRBJ1-2; 10 bases are shared with TRBD1. V shed 6 bases, J shed 2 bases, and the junction held 3 bases outside the gene matches. The CDR3 has 14 amino acids. Germline CDR1 reads MNHEY; CDR2 reads SVGAGI. The CDR3 DNA reads TGTGCCAGCAGGGGACAGGGGAGGAACTATGGCTACACCTTC. It translates to CASRGQGRNYGYTF.

This chain uses TRBV15 with TRBJ2-7, with 8 bases fitting TRBD2. V was clipped by 6 bases and J by 2 bases; unmatched bases: 12. Germline values: CDR1 LNHNV, CDR2 YYDKDF (reference sequence). There are 16 residues in the CDR3. This CDR3 is CATSPGGGGSPYEQYF. In DNA, the CDR3 is TGTGCCACCAGTCCGGGGGGCGGGGGGTCCCCCTACGAGCAGTACTTC.

For the CDR3, the DNA is TGCAGCGTTGAAGGACCGGGACAGGGGGCCTACGAGCAGTACTTC. Protein product: CSVEGPGQGAYEQYF. The rearrangement joins TRBV29-1 to TRBJ2-7, with 11 bases that match TRBD1. CDR3 length equals 15 residues. J gave up 2 bases and V 1 base, and 4 bases lay outside the gene matches. The germline gives CDR1 SQVTM, CDR2 ANQGSEA.

This clone was detected only once. In nucleotides, the CDR3 is TGTGCCACCACTACCGGGACAGGGAGCACCGGGGAGCTGTTTTTT. Its translation: CATTTGTGSTGELFF. The chain recombines TRBV24-1 with TRBJ2-2; 9 bases are shared with TRBD1. CDR1 is KGHDR, CDR2 SFDVKD, per germline. J lost 4 bases, V lost 8 bases, and 7 bases had no gene match. The CDR3 is 15 amino acids.

The J gene is TRBJ1-1, the V gene TRBV6-2 or TRBV6-3; D possibly corresponds to TRBD1 (5 bases). Deletions cut 2 bases from V and 1 base from J, with 14 bases between. CDR1 and CDR2 from the germline V gene are MNHEY and SVGEGT. CDR3 length: 16 residues. This chain's CDR3 is CASSYRGLTGNTEAFF. Written as DNA, the CDR3 is TGTGCCAGCAGTTACAGGGGCCTAACAGGGAACACTGAAGCTTTCTTT.

The chain uses TRBV18 and TRBJ2-7; 7 nucleotides line up with TRBD1. The germline V gene encodes CDR1 KGHSH and CDR2 LQKENI. Trimming removed 1 base from V and 2 bases from J; junction bases left unmatched: 2. This CDR3 contains 14 residues. The CDR3 protein is CASSPQGAPYEQYF. The CDR3 DNA sequence: TGTGCCAGCTCACCACAGGGGGCCCCCTACGAGCAGTACTTC.

The V gene is TRBV24-1, the J gene TRBJ2-1, with TRBD2 matching over 14 bases. The CDR3 has 15 residues. Trimming removed 7 bases from V and 7 bases from J; junction bases left unmatched: 5. Germline V gene sequence: CDR1 KGHDR, CDR2 SFDVKD. CDR3 bases: TGTGCCACCAGAGAGACTAGCGGGAGGGAAAATGAGCAGTTCTTC. It codes for CATRETSGRENEQFF.

The count of this clone is one. The gene calls are TRBV27 and TRBJ1-1; 8 nucleotides line up with TRBD1. CDR3 length equals 13 residues. The germline gives CDR1 MNHEY, CDR2 SMNVEV (reference sequence). V gave up 6 bases and J gave up 3 bases; unmatched junction bases: 3. The CDR3 protein is CASRPDRDTEAFF. The CDR3 region has the DNA TGTGCCAGCAGGCCGGACAGGGACACTGAAGCTTTCTTT.

The V and J genes are TRBV19 and TRBJ1-5; a weak D match, TRBD1 (5 bases). The germline V and J ends were trimmed by 3 bases and 5 bases, with 11 bases remaining between them. CDR1 is LNHDA and CDR2 is SQIVND in the germline V gene (reference sequence). This CDR3 has 14 amino acids. For the CDR3, the DNA is TGTGCCAGTAGTATCTCGGGGGGGTATCAGCCCCAGCATTTT. This codes for CASSISGGYQPQHF. Full variable domain (outside the CDR3, taken from reference TRBV19 and TRBJ1-5): DGGITQSPKYLFRKEGQNVTLSCEQNLNHDAMYWYRQDPGQGLRLIYYSQIVNDFQKGDIAEGYSVSREKKESFPLTVTSAQKNPTAFYLCASSISGGYQPQHFGDGTRLSIL.

This sequence joins TRBV6-5 and TRBJ2-5; 9 positions match TRBD2. The junction had 6 bases not matched to a gene; V was cut back by 6 bases and J by 4 bases. From germline, CDR1 is MNHEY and CDR2 SVGAGI. The CDR3 totals 14 residues. CDR3 amino acids: CASSIRLAAETQYF. The CDR3 nucleotides are TGTGCCAGCAGCATTCGACTAGCGGCAGAGACCCAGTACTTC.

The chain carries TRBV14 and TRBJ2-2; TRBD2 is a possible D gene (7 bases). In germline, CDR1 is SGHDN, CDR2 FVKESK. The CDR3 spans 16 residues. Trimming removed 1 base at V and 5 bases at J, with 14 bases between. The CDR3 reads CASSQVGGLSTGELFF. The CDR3, as DNA: TGTGCCAGCAGCCAAGTCGGGGGGCTTAGTACCGGGGAGCTGTTTTTT.

The genes are TRBV7-9 and TRBJ2-5; 7 bases are a match to TRBD1. The germline V gene has CDR1 SEHNR and CDR2 FQNEAQ (reference sequence). The CDR3 covers 13 residues. V gave up 3 bases and J gave up 3 bases; unmatched junction bases: 1. CDR3 sequence reads: CASSFTGEETQYF. The CDR3, as DNA: TGTGCCAGCAGCTTCACAGGGGAAGAGACCCAGTACTTC.

This clone was seen only once. The chain uses TRBV11-1 and TRBJ2-1; TRBD1 matches at 9 bases. This CDR3 has 15 amino acids. Germline V gives CDR1 SGHAT, CDR2 FQDESV (reference sequence). V lost 4 bases and J lost 2; bases outside the gene matches: 3. The CDR3 DNA reads as TGTGCCAGCAGCTCGGGACAGGGAACCTACAATGAGCAGTTCTTC. This sequence encodes CASSSGQGTYNEQFF.

In this sample, this clone turned up once. The V gene is TRBV27, the J gene TRBJ1-5; 9 bases agree with TRBD1. Germline V gene sequence: CDR1 MNHEY, CDR2 SMNVEV (reference sequence). V lost 5 bases, J lost 7 bases, and 9 bases stayed unmatched. This CDR3 region has 15 residues. The CDR3 DNA reads TGTGCCAGCAGTGCAACAGGGGGCGGCAGGCAGCCCCAGCATTTT. It translates to CASSATGGGRQPQHF.

Written as DNA, the CDR3 is TGTGCCATCAGTGAGTCGAAGGGCAGGGTTGGCTATGGCTACACCTTC. This encodes CAISESKGRVGYGYTF. The rearrangement links TRBV10-3 to TRBJ1-2; D is perhaps TRBD1 (5 bases). V lost 0 bases and J 4 bases, leaving 15 bases between the germline ends. The V gene's germline CDR1 is ENHRY and CDR2 SYGVKD. The CDR3 length is 16 residues.

The gene calls are TRBV6-5 and TRBJ2-7; no definite D call. Germline V CDR1 and CDR2: MNHEY, SVGAGI. CDR3 length: 12 residues. V was trimmed by 4 bases and J by 6 bases, leaving 10 bases between them. The CDR3: CASSFALGEQYF. In nucleotides, the CDR3 is TGTGCCAGCAGTTTTGCTCTCGGCGAGCAGTACTTC.

V and J are TRBV14 and TRBJ2-1; 7 nucleotides align to TRBD2. This CDR3 comprises 14 residues. The V gene's germline CDR1 is SGHDN and CDR2 FVKESK. V shed 4 bases, J shed 9 bases, and the junction held 9 bases outside the gene matches. CDR3 amino acids: CASSLWGGDGEQFF. The CDR3 DNA is TGTGCCAGCAGCCTATGGGGGGGAGATGGTGAGCAGTTCTTC.